This TCR beta chain was obtained from a study of blood T cells in healthy people across ages (dated by TCRdb to between 2014 and 2017). For the wider study: Template switching captured roughly one uniquely barcoded TCR beta cDNA molecule per two T cells in model experiments. Donors of different ages were randomly distributed across sequencing lanes to avoid experimental bias. For two donors (one aged 18 to 30 and one aged 80 or older), the study analyzed two additional independent replicas of 1 million unique cDNA reads from the same blood draw. The study measured age-related changes in TCR beta repertoire diversity using deep sequencing normalized with unique cDNA molecular identifiers. The donors were divided into four age groups: young (average about 15 years), middle-aged (approximately 42), aged (about 60) and long-lived (nearly 85).

Only a few counts were recorded for this clonotype. The antigen it binds to is not known. One base away there is no much larger clone; base qualities are not given. The donors were roughly 40 Caucasian individuals from Russia, aged 6 to 90 years, who were systemically healthy. Roughly 9 milliliters of peripheral blood were drawn from each donor into EDTA-treated Vacutainer tubes. PBMCs were isolated by Ficoll-Paque density-gradient centrifugation, with at least 6 million obtained per sample. Total RNA was extracted from PBMCs with Trizol reagent, with at least 6 micrograms obtained per sample. The percentages of naive CD45RAhigh/CD27high T cells were determined by flow cytometry on a PBMC aliquot from every donor. The research as a whole found: Because profiling used bulk unsorted PBMCs, naive and antigen-experienced compartments could not be compared conclusively. Compared with the aged group, the long-lived group had more naive CD4+ T cells, fewer expanded clones and increased TCR diversity, suggesting age selection. There was a strong correlation between observed TCR beta diversity and the percentage of naive T cells measured by flow cytometry. Observed TCR beta diversity per million T cells fell roughly linearly with age, and a significant reduction was already apparent by age around 40. Estimates of total diversity based on one million sequenced T cells were regarded as lower bounds and as underestimates. Because the CMV infection status of the donors was unknown, age-related changes in expanded clonotypes may potentially have been confounded.

Library preparation employed 5' RACE. TCRdb records Illumina HiSeq 2500 as the sequencer. The second PCR ran for about 7 to 11 cycles and used a J-beta primer mix along with a sample-barcoded 5' primer. Each TCR beta cDNA molecule received a unique molecular identifier from a template-switch 5' adaptor carrying 12 random nucleotides. At least 2.5 million CDR3-containing paired-end reads were obtained from each sample. First-strand cDNA synthesis was performed from all RNA using the Mint cDNA synthesis kit, with priming by a TRBC-specific oligonucleotide. All cDNA was treated with uracil-DNA glycosylase and then went through a first 18-cycle PCR with the universal primers M1SS and BC2_uni_R. Under the source paper's analysis protocol: For normalization, 1 million high-quality reads were randomly selected from each sample, with every read carrying a distinct molecular identifier. Reads with shared molecular identifiers were discarded instead of being binned into consensus sequences. MiTCR, set to a Q25 quality threshold and the strictest error-elimination algorithm, was used for CDR3 identification, clonotype clustering and error correction. Lower-bound total TCR beta diversity was estimated with a nonparametric unseen species model using Euler transformation. The raw public data were reprocessed by TCRdb itself: fastp quality trimming at Q25, MiXCR clonotype calling, in-frame beta chains only. Rows are combined by CDR3 protein, so each entry shows the most common genes and DNA. TCRdb's processing, not the study's, gives the V and J calls here. The sample has about 770,000 distinct CDR3 sequences on record, roughly 44% of them singletons. The ten top clones hold roughly a fifth of the sample.

Cut back by 5 bases and 2 bases, the V and J ends lie 12 bases apart. Reading from cysteine to phenylalanine, the CDR3 counts 14 amino acids. Kept here is only the CDR3 DNA, which spans 42 bases and is read in frame from base 1. The rearrangement joined TRBV12-3 or TRBV12-4 to TRBJ1-2, with the D gene uncertain. The sequencing input was blood. The TCR was taken from a man aged 55-75 years in good health. CDR3 region: CASSPSGLNYGYTF. The nucleotides read TGTGCCAGCAGTCCCAGTGGTCTAAACTATGGCTACACCTTC.